This record looks at one T cell receptor beta chain sequence and its context. This specimen belongs to a study of early T cells in non-severe SARS-CoV-2 infection. TCRdb called the 5' RACE reads again in MiXCR, with one record for every CDR3 protein. The sample shows fewer than 85,000 distinct CDR3 sequences, around 15% of them seen only once. The TCR sequence derives from an adult who was a healthcare worker with PCR-confirmed SARS-CoV-2 infection or an uninfected control (not recorded which). The sample was whole blood, taken at baseline.

The CDR3, as DNA: TGTGCCAGCAGTTACTCGAGGGGGAAGGGAGATACGCAGTATTTT. Amino acids: CASSYSRGKGDTQYF. V usage is TRBV6-5 and J usage is TRBJ2-3; possible D gene TRBD1, 6 bases. V shed 0 bases and J shed 5 bases, with 12 bases lying between them. CDR1 is MNHEY and CDR2 is SVGAGI in the germline V gene. The CDR3 is 15 residues long.